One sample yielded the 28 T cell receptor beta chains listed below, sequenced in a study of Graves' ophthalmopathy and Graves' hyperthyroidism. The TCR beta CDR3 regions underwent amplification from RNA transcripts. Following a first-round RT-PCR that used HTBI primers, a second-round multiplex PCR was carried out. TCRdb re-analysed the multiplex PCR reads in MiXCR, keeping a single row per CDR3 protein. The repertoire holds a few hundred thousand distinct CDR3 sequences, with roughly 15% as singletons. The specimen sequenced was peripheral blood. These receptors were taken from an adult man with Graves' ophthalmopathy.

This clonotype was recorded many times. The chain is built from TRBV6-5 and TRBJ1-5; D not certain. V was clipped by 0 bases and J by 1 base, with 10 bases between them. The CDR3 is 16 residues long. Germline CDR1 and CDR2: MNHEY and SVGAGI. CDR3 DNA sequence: TGTGCCAGCAGTTACTCCCCCCCAGACAGCAATCAGCCCCAGCATTTT. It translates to CASSYSPPDSNQPQHF.

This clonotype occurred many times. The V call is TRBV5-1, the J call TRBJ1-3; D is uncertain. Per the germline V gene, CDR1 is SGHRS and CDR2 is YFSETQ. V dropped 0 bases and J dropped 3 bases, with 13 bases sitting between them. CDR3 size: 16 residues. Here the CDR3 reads CASSLDGNSGGNTIYF. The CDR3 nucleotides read TGCGCCAGCAGCTTGGACGGTAACTCGGGTGGAAACACCATATATTTT.

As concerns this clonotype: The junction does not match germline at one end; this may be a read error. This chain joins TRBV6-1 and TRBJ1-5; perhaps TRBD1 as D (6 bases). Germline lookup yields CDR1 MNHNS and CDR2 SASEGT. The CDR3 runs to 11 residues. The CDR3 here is CASSPGQLQHF. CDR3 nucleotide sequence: TGTGCCAGCAGTCCTGGACAGCTCCAGCATTTT.

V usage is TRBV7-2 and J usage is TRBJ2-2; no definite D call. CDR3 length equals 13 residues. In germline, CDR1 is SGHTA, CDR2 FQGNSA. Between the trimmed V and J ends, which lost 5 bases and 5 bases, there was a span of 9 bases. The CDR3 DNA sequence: TGTGCCAGCAGCACGGACCCAACCGGGGAGCTGTTTTTT. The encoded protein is CASSTDPTGELFF.

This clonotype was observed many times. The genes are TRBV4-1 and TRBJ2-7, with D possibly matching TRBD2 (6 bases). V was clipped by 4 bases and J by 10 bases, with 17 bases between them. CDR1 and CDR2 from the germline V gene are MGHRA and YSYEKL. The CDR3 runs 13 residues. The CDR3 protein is CASSRDPGGGQYF. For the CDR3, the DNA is TGCGCCAGCAGCCGAGACCCCGGGGGTGGACAGTACTTC.

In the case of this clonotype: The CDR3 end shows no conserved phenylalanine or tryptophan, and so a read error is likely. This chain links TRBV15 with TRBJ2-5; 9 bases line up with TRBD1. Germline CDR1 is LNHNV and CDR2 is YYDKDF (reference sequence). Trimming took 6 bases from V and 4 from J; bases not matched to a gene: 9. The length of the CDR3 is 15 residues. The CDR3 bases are TGTGCCACCAGAAACAGGGGGCGCATCGTAGAGACCCAGTACCTC. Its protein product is CATRNRGRIVETQYL.

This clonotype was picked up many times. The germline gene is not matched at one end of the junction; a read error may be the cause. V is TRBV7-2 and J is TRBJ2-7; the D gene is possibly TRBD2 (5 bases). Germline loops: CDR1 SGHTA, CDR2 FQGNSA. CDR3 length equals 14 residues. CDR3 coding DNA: TGTGCCAGCAGCTCCCGGACTCCCTCCTACGAGCAGTGCTTC. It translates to CASSSRTPSYEQCF. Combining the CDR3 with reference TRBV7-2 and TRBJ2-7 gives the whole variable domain GAGVSQSPSNKVTEKGKDVELRCDPISGHTALYWYRQSLGQGLEFLIYFQGNSAPDKSGLPSDRFSAERTGGSVSTLTIQRTQQEDSAVYLCASSSRTPSYEQCFGPGTRLTVT.

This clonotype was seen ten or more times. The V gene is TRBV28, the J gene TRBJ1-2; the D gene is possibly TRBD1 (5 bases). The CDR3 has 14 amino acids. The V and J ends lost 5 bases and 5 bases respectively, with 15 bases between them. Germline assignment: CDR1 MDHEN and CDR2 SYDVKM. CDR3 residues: CASSADVEGYGYTF. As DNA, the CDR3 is TGTGCCAGCAGTGCCGATGTGGAGGGGTATGGCTACACCTTC.

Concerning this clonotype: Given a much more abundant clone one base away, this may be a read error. The CDR3 nucleotides are TGCGTCAGCAGCTTGGCCGGTGGACAGGGGGACGAGCAGTACTTC. Translation: CVSSLAGGQGDEQYF. V is TRBV5-1 and J is TRBJ2-7, with 10 bases matching TRBD1. This CDR3 is 15 amino acids long. Germline assignment: CDR1 SGHRS and CDR2 YFSETQ.

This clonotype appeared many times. The DNA of the CDR3 is TGTGCCAGCAATTTCGACAGGGTGCAAGAAGCTTTCTTT. This sequence encodes CASNFDRVQEAFF. The gene calls are TRBV12-3 or TRBV12-4 and TRBJ1-1, with 7 bases lining up with TRBD1. The length of the CDR3 is 13 residues. The junction had 10 bases not matched to a gene; V was cut back by 7 bases and J by 8 bases.

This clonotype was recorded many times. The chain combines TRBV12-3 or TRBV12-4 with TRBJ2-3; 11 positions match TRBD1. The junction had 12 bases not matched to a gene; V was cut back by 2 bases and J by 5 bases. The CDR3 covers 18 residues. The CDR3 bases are TGTGCCAGCAGTTTACTCCGTCAGGGGACAGGGGGTGGAGATACGCAGTATTTT. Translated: CASSLLRQGTGGGDTQYF.

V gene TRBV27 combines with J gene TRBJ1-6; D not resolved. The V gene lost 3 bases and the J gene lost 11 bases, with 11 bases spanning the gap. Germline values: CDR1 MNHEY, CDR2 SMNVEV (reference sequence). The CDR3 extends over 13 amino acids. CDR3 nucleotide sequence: TGTGCCAGCAGTTTGCAGCTCGGGACACCCCTCCACTTT. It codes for CASSLQLGTPLHF.

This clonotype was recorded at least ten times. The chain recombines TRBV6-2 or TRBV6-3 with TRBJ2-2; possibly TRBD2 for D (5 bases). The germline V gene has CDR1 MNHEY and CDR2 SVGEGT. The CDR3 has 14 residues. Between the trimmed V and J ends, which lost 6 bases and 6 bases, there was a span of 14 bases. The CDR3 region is CASSPSRGSGELFF. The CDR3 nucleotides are TGTGCCAGCAGCCCTTCGAGAGGGTCCGGGGAGCTGTTTTTT.

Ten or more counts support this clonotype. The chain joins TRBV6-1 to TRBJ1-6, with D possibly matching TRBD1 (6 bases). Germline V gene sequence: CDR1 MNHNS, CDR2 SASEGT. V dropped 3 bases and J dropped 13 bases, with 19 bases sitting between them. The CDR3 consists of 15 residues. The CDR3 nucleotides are TGTGCCAGCAGTGATTCTAGGCAGGGGTCTTATCCCCTCCACTTT. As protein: CASSDSRQGSYPLHF.

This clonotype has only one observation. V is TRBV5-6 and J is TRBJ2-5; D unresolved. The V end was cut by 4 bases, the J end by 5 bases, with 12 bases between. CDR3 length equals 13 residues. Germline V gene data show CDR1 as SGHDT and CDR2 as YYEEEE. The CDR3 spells CASSPDIYETQYF. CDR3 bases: TGTGCCAGCAGCCCTGACATCTATGAGACCCAGTACTTC.

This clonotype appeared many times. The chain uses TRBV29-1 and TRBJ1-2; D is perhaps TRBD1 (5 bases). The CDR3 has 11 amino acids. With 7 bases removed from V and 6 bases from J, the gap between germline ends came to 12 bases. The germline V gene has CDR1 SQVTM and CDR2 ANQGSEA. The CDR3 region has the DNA TGCAGCGCCGGGGGGGAGGATGGCTACACCTTC. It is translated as CSAGGEDGYTF. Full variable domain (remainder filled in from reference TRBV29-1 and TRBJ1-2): SAVISQKPSRDICQRGTSLTIQCQVDSQVTMMFWYRQQPGQSLTLIATANQGSEATYESGFVIDKFPISRPNLTFSTLTVSNMSPEDSSIYLCSAGGEDGYTFGSGTRLTVV.

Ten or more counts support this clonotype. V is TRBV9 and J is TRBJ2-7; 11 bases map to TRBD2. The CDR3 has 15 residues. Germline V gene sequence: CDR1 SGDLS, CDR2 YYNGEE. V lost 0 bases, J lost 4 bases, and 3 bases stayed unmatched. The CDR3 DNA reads TGTGCCAGCAGCGTAGGTACTAGCGGGAGATACGAGCAGTACTTC. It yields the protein CASSVGTSGRYEQYF.

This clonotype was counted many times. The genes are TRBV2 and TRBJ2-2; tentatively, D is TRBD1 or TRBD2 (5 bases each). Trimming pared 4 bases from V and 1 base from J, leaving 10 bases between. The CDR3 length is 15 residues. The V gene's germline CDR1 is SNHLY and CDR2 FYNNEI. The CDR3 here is CASSAPGRNTGELFF. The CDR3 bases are TGTGCCAGCAGTGCGCCAGGGAGGAACACCGGGGAGCTGTTTTTT.

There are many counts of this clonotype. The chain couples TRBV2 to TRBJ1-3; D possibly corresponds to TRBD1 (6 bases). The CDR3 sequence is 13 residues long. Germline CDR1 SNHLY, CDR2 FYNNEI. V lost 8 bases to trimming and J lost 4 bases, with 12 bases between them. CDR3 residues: CASAWGAGNTIYF. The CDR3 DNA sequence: TGTGCCAGCGCTTGGGGGGCAGGAAACACCATATATTTT.

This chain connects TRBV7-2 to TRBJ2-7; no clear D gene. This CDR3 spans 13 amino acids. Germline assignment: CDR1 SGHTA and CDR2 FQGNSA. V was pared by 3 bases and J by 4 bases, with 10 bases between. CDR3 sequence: CASSLSAFYEQYF. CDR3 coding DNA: TGTGCCAGCAGCTTGAGTGCCTTTTACGAGCAGTACTTC.

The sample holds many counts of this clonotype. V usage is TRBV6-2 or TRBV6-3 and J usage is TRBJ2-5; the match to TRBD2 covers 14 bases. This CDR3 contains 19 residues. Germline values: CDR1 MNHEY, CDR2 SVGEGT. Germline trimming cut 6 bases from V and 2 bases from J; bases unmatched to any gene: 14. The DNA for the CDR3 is TGTGCCAGCAGGGGCACGGGACTAGCGGGAGCCCTCGGACAAGAGACCCAGTACTTC. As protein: CASRGTGLAGALGQETQYF.

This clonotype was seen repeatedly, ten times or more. CDR3 region: CASSLARWGGPRETQYF. CDR3 nucleotide sequence: TGTGCCAGCAGTTTAGCGCGGTGGGGAGGTCCGAGGGAGACCCAGTACTTC. The chain joins TRBV12-3 or TRBV12-4 to TRBJ2-5; D is possibly TRBD2 (6 bases). Trimming pared 0 bases from V and 5 bases from J, leaving 19 bases between. The CDR3 covers 17 residues.

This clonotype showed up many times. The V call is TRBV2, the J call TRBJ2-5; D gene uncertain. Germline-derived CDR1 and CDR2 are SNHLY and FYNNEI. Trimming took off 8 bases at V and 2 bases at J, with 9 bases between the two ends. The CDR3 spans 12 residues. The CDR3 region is CASHGDQETQYF. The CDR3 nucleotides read TGTGCCAGCCATGGGGATCAAGAGACCCAGTACTTC.

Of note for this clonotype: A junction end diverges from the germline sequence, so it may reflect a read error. The CDR3 loop reads CASSFSSCNQPQHF. The DNA of the CDR3 is TGTGCCAGCAGTTTCTCCAGCTGTAATCAGCCCCAGCACTTT. The V and J genes are TRBV12-3 or TRBV12-4 and TRBJ1-5; no clear D gene. The CDR3 length is 14 residues.

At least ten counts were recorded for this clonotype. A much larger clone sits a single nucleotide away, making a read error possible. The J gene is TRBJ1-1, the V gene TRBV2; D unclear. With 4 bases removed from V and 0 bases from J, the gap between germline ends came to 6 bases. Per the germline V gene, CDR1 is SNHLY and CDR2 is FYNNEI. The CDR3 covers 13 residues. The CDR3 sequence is CASSGHLNTEAFF. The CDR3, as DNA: TGTGCCAGCAGTGGACATTTGAACACTGAAGCTTTCTTT.

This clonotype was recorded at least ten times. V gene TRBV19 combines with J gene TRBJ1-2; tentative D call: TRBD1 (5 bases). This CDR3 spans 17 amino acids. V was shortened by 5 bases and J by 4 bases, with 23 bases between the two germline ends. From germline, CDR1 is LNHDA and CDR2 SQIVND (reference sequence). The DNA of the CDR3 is TGTGCCAGTAGTCAAGACAGAGGCGGGGCTAGGGGCTATGGCTACACCTTC. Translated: CASSQDRGGARGYGYTF.

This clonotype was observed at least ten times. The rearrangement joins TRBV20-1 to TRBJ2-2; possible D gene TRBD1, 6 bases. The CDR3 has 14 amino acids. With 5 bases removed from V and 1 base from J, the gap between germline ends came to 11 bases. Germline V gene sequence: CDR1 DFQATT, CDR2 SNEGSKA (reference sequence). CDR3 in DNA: TGCAGTGCTCGCACGGGACAGAACACCGGGGAGCTGTTTTTT. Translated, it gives CSARTGQNTGELFF.

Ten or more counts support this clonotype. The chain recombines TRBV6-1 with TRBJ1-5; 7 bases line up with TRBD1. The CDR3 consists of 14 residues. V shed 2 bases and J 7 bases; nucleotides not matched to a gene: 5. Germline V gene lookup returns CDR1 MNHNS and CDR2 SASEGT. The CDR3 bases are TGTGCCAGCAGTGAACAGGGGGTGCACCAGCCCCAGCATTTT. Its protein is CASSEQGVHQPQHF.